The rows below give T cell receptor beta chains drawn from one sample of a study of CD8 T cells in ankylosing spondylitis. TCRdb analysed the 5' RACE reads with MiXCR anew, one entry per CDR3 protein. The sample shows some 250,000 distinct CDR3 sequences, roughly 25% of them seen only once. Sequenced material: blood, either unsorted or a sorted T cell fraction (not recorded which). The receptors were gathered from a male donor with ankylosing spondylitis or in good health (not recorded which). Each CDR3 is given with its conserved first and last residue. The D gene is left open where the match is weak. Clone size, where shown, is once, few, many, or a class for clones that have expanded.

CDR3nt: TGTGCCAGCAGCGCCGGTGGACGCTCCTACGAGCAGTACTTC
CDR3aa: CASSAGGRSYEQYF
v_gene: TRBV11-2
d_gene: .
len: 14
abundance: few
j_gene: TRBJ2-7

CDR3nt: TGTGCCATCCAGAGCGGGTTCAGCACAGATACGCAGTATTTT
CDR3aa: CAIQSGFSTDTQYF
v_gene: TRBV12-3/TRBV12-4
d_gene: .
len: 14
abundance: many
j_gene: TRBJ2-3

CDR3nt: TGCAGTGCTAGAGATTTGTTTTATCGGGAGGGAGAGACCCAGTACTTC
CDR3aa: CSARDLFYREGETQYF
v_gene: TRBV20-1
d_gene: TRBD2
len: 16
abundance: many
j_gene: TRBJ2-5

CDR3nt: TGCAGCGTTGAAGAGGTGGGGGCCTCGGATGGCTACACCTTC
CDR3aa: CSVEEVGASDGYTF
v_gene: TRBV29-1
d_gene: .
len: 14
abundance: .
j_gene: TRBJ1-2

CDR3nt: TGTGCCAGCAGAAAGAGGAGGGTGGAGACCCAGTACTTC
CDR3aa: CASRKRRVETQYF
v_gene: TRBV12-3/TRBV12-4
d_gene: .
len: 13
abundance: many
j_gene: TRBJ2-5

CDR3nt: TGTGCCAGCAGTTTAGCCAGGGTGCGGAACACCATATATTTT
CDR3aa: CASSLARVRNTIYF
v_gene: TRBV12-3/TRBV12-4
d_gene: .
len: 14
abundance: .
j_gene: TRBJ1-3

CDR3nt: TGTGCCAGCAGTTTCGGATTGCCTGGGGCCAACGTCCTGACTTTC
CDR3aa: CASSFGLPGANVLTF
v_gene: TRBV12-3/TRBV12-4
d_gene: .
len: 15
abundance: few
j_gene: TRBJ2-6

CDR3nt: TGTGCCAGCAGAGGCCTGGGCGCCAGCGGGGAGCTGTTTTTT
CDR3aa: CASRGLGASGELFF
v_gene: TRBV6-1
d_gene: .
len: 14
abundance: few
j_gene: TRBJ2-2

CDR3nt: TGTGCCAGCAGCCAAGGTGTGGGGGGGCTGGTGGATGAGCAGTTCTTC
CDR3aa: CASSQGVGGLVDEQFF
v_gene: TRBV4-2
d_gene: .
len: 16
abundance: .
j_gene: TRBJ2-1

CDR3nt: TGCAGTGCTGGCCGGGACACGAGAGAGACCCAGTACTTC
CDR3aa: CSAGRDTRETQYF
v_gene: TRBV20-1
d_gene: .
len: 13
abundance: many
j_gene: TRBJ2-5

CDR3nt: TGTGCCAGCAGCTTCGGGACAGTCAGCTCCTACAATGAGCAGTTCTTC
CDR3aa: CASSFGTVSSYNEQFF
v_gene: TRBV11-2
d_gene: TRBD1
len: 16
abundance: many
j_gene: TRBJ2-1

CDR3nt: TGTGCCAGCCAACTGGCTCAGAACACTGAAGCTTTCTTT
CDR3aa: CASQLAQNTEAFF
v_gene: TRBV12-3/TRBV12-4
d_gene: .
len: 13
abundance: .
j_gene: TRBJ1-1

CDR3nt: TGTGCCAGCAGTTCCTACTCAGTGGGGCACTACGAGCAGTACTTC
CDR3aa: CASSSYSVGHYEQYF
v_gene: TRBV28
d_gene: .
len: 15
abundance: .
j_gene: TRBJ2-7

CDR3nt: TGTGCCAGCAGTGGACAGGGGTGGGGATATGGCTACACCTTC
CDR3aa: CASSGQGWGYGYTF
v_gene: TRBV2
d_gene: TRBD1
len: 14
abundance: .
j_gene: TRBJ1-2

CDR3nt: TGTGCCAGCAGAGGACAGGGGGCAGGGGGCTACGAGCAGTACTTC
CDR3aa: CASRGQGAGGYEQYF
v_gene: TRBV5-4
d_gene: TRBD1
len: 15
abundance: many
j_gene: TRBJ2-7

CDR3nt: TGTGCCAGCAGCTTAGGGGCGTTGGGTAGCGGCACAGATACGCAGTATTTT
CDR3aa: CASSLGALGSGTDTQYF
v_gene: TRBV7-6
d_gene: .
len: 17
abundance: .
j_gene: TRBJ2-3